This T cell receptor beta chain came from a study of cytomegalovirus exposure and HLA in healthy donors. General observations from the study: About 87% or about 30% of the time was how often most TCR beta V segments were productive, according to an earlier analysis. Beyond CMV serostatus, there was no information to go on about immune exposure. The HLA-A and HLA-B alleles of most subjects were reportedly predicted accurately from TCR beta sequences.

On this clone: Antigen specificity is unknown.

V lost 7 bases and J lost 1; bases outside the gene matches: 9. CDR3 length equals 15 residues. Germline assignment: CDR1 MDHEN and CDR2 SYDVKM. The primer mix had 60 Vbeta and 13 Jbeta primers. Measured with immunoSEQ multiplex PCR; TCRdb has only the in-frame clones, and not every one. In the table there are about 110,000 clones, 15% of which are singletons. The specimen sequenced was PBMCs. The genes are TRBV28 and TRBJ2-7; 8 bases are shared with TRBD1. This receptor was obtained from a woman aged 18-29 years in good health and CMV-seronegative. The CDR3 is CASMLVTGGSYEQYF. The CDR3 nucleotides read TGTGCCAGCATGCTAGTTACAGGGGGGTCCTACGAGCAGTACTTC.